This T cell receptor beta chain was sequenced for a study of identical twins. Broader study findings: In monozygotic twins, models underestimated the sharing of out-of-frame TCR alpha. For zero-insertion analyses, partial confounding could come from invariant MAIT and iNKT cells.

This clonotype was counted between two and nine times. As yet, its antigen is unknown. Through template switching, a universal primer site was introduced, and the cDNA contained unique molecular identifiers. MiXCR, applied by TCRdb to the 5' RACE reads, yields one record per CDR3 protein. The data show hundreds of thousands of distinct CDR3 sequences, over 9% seen once. Per the germline V gene, CDR1 is SGHRS and CDR2 is YFSETQ. V was trimmed by 0 bases and J by 8 bases, leaving 11 bases between them. This CDR3 contains 13 residues. These records were also assigned to another study, of yellow fever vaccine responses in identical twins. That work contributes: Twin vaccine T cell responses reportedly seemed partly convergent, partly personalized.

The origin of this receptor is a woman younger than 30 in good health. Input material: PBMCs. V gene TRBV5-1 combines with J gene TRBJ1-1; D perhaps matches TRBD1 (6 bases). The CDR3 is CASSLVSDSEAFF. The DNA for the CDR3 is TGCGCCAGCAGCTTGGTTTCGGACAGCGAAGCTTTCTTT.